A selection of T cell receptor beta chains follows, all from one sample in a study of T cell responses to AZD1222 COVID-19 vaccine. Sequencing was performed with immunoSEQ multiplex PCR; in TCRdb, only in-frame clones are kept and a portion is missing. This sample has under 150,000 clones; more than 85% occur once, and the top ten carry approximately 3.1%. The sample was peripheral blood, taken on day 0 of AZD1222 vaccination. The source of these receptors is an adult in good health. Both conserved end residues are part of each CDR3. D genes are given only for firm matches. Part of the rows lack a size; the others show once, few, many or a class for expanded clones.

CDR3nt: TGCGCCAGCAACCGGGGACAGAGCTACACTGAAGCTTTCTTT
CDR3aa: CASNRGQSYTEAFF
v_gene: TRBV10-2
d_gene: TRBD1
abundance: -
j_gene: TRBJ1-1

CDR3nt: TGTGCCAGCAGCCAAGATTTTCAGTCTGCGGGGGGGGGCACAGATACGCAGTATTTT
CDR3aa: CASSQDFQSAGGGTDTQYF
v_gene: TRBV3-1/TRBV3-2
d_gene: TRBD2
abundance: -
j_gene: TRBJ2-3

CDR3nt: TGTGCCTGGAGCTCGACCCCGGGTTATGGCTACACCTTC
CDR3aa: CAWSSTPGYGYTF
v_gene: TRBV30
d_gene: -
abundance: -
j_gene: TRBJ1-2

CDR3nt: TGTGCCAGTAGGGGTCCCGGGAGCCGAAACCGGAATGAGCAGTTCTTC
CDR3aa: CASRGPGSRNRNEQFF
v_gene: TRBV19
d_gene: -
abundance: -
j_gene: TRBJ2-1

CDR3nt: TGTGCCAGCAGCTCCCTGACAGGGGCCTCTGAGTACTATGGCTACACCTTC
CDR3aa: CASSSLTGASEYYGYTF
v_gene: TRBV7-2
d_gene: TRBD1
abundance: -
j_gene: TRBJ1-2

CDR3nt: TGTGCCAGCAGCTTCGGGGCTAGCGGGAGTATAAACAATGAGCAGTTCTTC
CDR3aa: CASSFGASGSINNEQFF
v_gene: TRBV7-9
d_gene: TRBD2
abundance: few
j_gene: TRBJ2-1

CDR3nt: TGTGCCAGCAGTTACTTAACGCAGAACACTGAAGCTTTCTTT
CDR3aa: CASSYLTQNTEAFF
v_gene: TRBV6-5
d_gene: -
abundance: -
j_gene: TRBJ1-1

CDR3nt: TGTGCCATCTCGGAGCGGGAGGATAATGAGCAGTTCTTC
CDR3aa: CAISEREDNEQFF
v_gene: TRBV10-3
d_gene: TRBD2
abundance: once
j_gene: TRBJ2-1

CDR3nt: TGTGCCAGCAGCCAGTGGCGGACTATTCGGGAGACCCAGTACTTC
CDR3aa: CASSQWRTIRETQYF
v_gene: TRBV11-2
d_gene: -
abundance: -
j_gene: TRBJ2-5

CDR3nt: TGTGCCAGCAGCCCGAATCTCGGGGAGCTGTTTTTT
CDR3aa: CASSPNLGELFF
v_gene: TRBV6-6
d_gene: -
abundance: -
j_gene: TRBJ2-2

CDR3nt: TGTGCCAGCAGTGAGTTACCCGGCGGGCAGTATTTT
CDR3aa: CASSELPGGQYF
v_gene: TRBV2
d_gene: -
abundance: -
j_gene: TRBJ2-3

CDR3nt: TGCGCCAGCAGTGAAGGGACTAGAGCCGGGGAGCTGTTTTTT
CDR3aa: CASSEGTRAGELFF
v_gene: TRBV10-1
d_gene: TRBD2
abundance: -
j_gene: TRBJ2-2

CDR3nt: TGTGCCAGTAGTATTGGCGGGGAGCTGTTTTTT
CDR3aa: CASSIGGELFF
v_gene: TRBV19
d_gene: -
abundance: -
j_gene: TRBJ2-2

CDR3nt: TGTGCCAGCAGCCCCCTGGGGGGTGTCACTGAAGCTTTCTTT
CDR3aa: CASSPLGGVTEAFF
v_gene: TRBV27
d_gene: -
abundance: -
j_gene: TRBJ1-1

CDR3nt: TGTGCCAGCAGTTTTCGGCGGGACTTAGACTACGAGCAGTACTTC
CDR3aa: CASSFRRDLDYEQYF
v_gene: TRBV27
d_gene: -
abundance: -
j_gene: TRBJ2-7

CDR3nt: TGTGCCTGGACTCGCGGGAGGGTCCAAGAGACCCAGTACTTC
CDR3aa: CAWTRGRVQETQYF
v_gene: TRBV30
d_gene: TRBD2
abundance: -
j_gene: TRBJ2-5